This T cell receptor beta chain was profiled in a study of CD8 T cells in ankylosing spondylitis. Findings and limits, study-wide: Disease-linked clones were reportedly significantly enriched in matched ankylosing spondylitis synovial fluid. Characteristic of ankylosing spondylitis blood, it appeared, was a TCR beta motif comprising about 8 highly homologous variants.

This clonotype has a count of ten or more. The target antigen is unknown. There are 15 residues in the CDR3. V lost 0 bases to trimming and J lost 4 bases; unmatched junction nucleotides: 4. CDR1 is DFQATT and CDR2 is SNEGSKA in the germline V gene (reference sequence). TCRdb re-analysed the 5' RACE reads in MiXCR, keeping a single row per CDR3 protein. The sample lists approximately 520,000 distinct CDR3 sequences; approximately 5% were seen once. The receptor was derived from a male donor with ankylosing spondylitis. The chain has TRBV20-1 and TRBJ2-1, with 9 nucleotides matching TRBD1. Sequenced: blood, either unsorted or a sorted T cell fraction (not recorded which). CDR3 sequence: CSARDGTGIYNEQFF. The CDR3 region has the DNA TGCAGTGCTAGAGACGGGACAGGGATTTACAATGAGCAGTTCTTC.